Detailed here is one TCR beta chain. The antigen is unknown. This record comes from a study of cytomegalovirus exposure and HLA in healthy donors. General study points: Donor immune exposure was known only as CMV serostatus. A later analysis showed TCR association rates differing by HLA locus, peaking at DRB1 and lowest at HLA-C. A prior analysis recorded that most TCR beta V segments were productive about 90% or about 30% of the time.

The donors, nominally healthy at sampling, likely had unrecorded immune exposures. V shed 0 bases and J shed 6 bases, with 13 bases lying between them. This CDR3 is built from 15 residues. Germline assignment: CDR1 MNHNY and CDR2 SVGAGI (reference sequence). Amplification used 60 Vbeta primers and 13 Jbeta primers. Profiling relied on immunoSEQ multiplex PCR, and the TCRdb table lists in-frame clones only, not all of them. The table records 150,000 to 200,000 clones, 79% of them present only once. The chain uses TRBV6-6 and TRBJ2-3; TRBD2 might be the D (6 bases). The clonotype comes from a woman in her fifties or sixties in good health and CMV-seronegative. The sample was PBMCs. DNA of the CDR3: TGTGCCAGCAGTTACTCGGACGGGAGCGGTGATACGCAGTATTTT. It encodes CASSYSDGSGDTQYF.